This T cell receptor (beta chain) was recovered during a study of blood T cells in healthy people across ages. Study-wide points: When set beside aged donors, long-lived donors presented more naive CD4+ cells and higher diversity. Per million T cells, TCR beta diversity dropped roughly linearly as age increased. Those diversity estimates obtained from one million T cells were thought to be underestimates.

V was trimmed by 2 bases and J by 8 bases, leaving 18 bases between them. From germline, CDR1 is ENHRY and CDR2 SYGVKD. The CDR3 has 15 residues. As to this clonotype: Its target is not known.

Using a J-beta primer mix together with a sample-barcoded 5' primer, a second PCR was run for roughly 7 to 11 cycles. Per sample, CDR3-containing paired-end reads numbered at least 2.5 million. TCRdb itself ran the 5' RACE reads through MiXCR, one entry per CDR3 protein. The table records about 640,000 distinct CDR3 sequences, under 30% of them present only once. The gene calls are TRBV10-3 and TRBJ1-2; D is perhaps TRBD1 (5 bases). This TCR came from a woman of 80 years or more in good health. The specimen was blood. The CDR3 DNA reads as TGTGCCATCAGTGAGGTCCCGCAGGGCCCAGGCGGCTACACCTTC. It is translated as CAISEVPQGPGGYTF.